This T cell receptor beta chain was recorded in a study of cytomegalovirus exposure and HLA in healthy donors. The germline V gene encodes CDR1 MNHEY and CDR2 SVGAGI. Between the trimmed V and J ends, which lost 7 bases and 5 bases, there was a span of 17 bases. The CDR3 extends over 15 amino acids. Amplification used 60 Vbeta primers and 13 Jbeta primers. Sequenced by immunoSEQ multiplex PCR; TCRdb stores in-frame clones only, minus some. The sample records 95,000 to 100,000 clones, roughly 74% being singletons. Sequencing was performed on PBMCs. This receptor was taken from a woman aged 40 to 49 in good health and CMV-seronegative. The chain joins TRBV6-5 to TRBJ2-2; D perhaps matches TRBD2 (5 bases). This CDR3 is CASTGLAVGTGELFF. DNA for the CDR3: TGTGCCAGCACTGGTCTAGCAGTGGGGACCGGGGAGCTGTTTTTT.